These 10 T cell receptor beta chains were all obtained from the same sample, sequenced in a study of T cell changes during pregnancy in multiple sclerosis (dated 2019 in TCRdb). Library prep was done by the immunoSEQ multiplex PCR assay. Sourced from immuneACCESS, this table was stored by TCRdb with only in-frame sequences that have V and J called. A share of the clones is absent; for the studies checked, an unresolved V gene accounts for under half, and the remainder has no known explanation. This sample is represented by tens of thousands of clones; 75% to 95% of them were singletons. The top ten constitute approximately 0.44% of the sample. Sequencing used CD4+ T cells from peripheral blood mononuclear cells, obtained before pregnancy. The source is a female donor with multiple sclerosis, enrolled in a pregnancy study.

The chain couples TRBV5-1 to TRBJ1-4; 10 bases match TRBD1. With 0 bases clipped from V and 7 bases from J, the junction kept 9 bases outside the gene matches. Germline loops: CDR1 SGHRS, CDR2 YFSETQ. The CDR3 sequence is 17 residues long. The CDR3 DNA is TGCGCCAGCAGCTTGGGGACAGGGGGATTGTCTGTTGAAAAACTGTTTTTT. Translating it yields CASSLGTGGLSVEKLFF.

The rearrangement links TRBV7-2 to TRBJ2-3; 15 positions agree with TRBD2. V shed 4 bases and J 1 base; nucleotides not matched to a gene: 9. The CDR3 has 19 amino acids. Germline lookup yields CDR1 SGHTA and CDR2 FQGNSA. CDR3 sequence reads: CASSSVLRTSGGGTDTQYF. The CDR3 nucleotides read TGTGCCAGCAGCTCCGTCCTCCGGACTAGCGGGGGGGGCACAGATACGCAGTATTTT.

The V call is TRBV30, the J call TRBJ2-3, with 11 bases identical to TRBD1. With V trimmed by 2 bases and J by 3 bases, 4 bases remained unmatched. The CDR3 has 15 amino acids. The germline V gene encodes CDR1 GTSNPN and CDR2 SVGIG (reference sequence). The CDR3 DNA is TGTGCCTGGAGTCTGGGGACAGGGGGAACAGATACGCAGTATTTT. Its translation: CAWSLGTGGTDTQYF.

This clone was recorded once. This rearrangement joins TRBV18 to TRBJ2-5; a weak D match, TRBD2 (5 bases). The CDR3 has 14 amino acids. In germline, CDR1 is KGHSH, CDR2 LQKENI. Trimming left V 3 bases short and J 4 bases short, with 12 bases between. DNA of the CDR3: TGTGCCAGCTCACCTTTACCCCGGGGAGAGACCCAGTACTTC. Translating it yields CASSPLPRGETQYF.

The V and J genes are TRBV7-9 and TRBJ1-2; 9 bases map to TRBD1. Germline V CDR1 and CDR2: SEHNR, FQNEAQ (reference sequence). V lost 4 bases and J lost 8; bases outside the gene matches: 11. The CDR3 totals 15 residues. This CDR3 is CASSSGWGQGRGYTF. CDR3 in DNA: TGTGCCAGCAGCTCAGGATGGGGACAGGGACGAGGCTACACCTTC.

The V gene is TRBV27, the J gene TRBJ1-5; maybe TRBD1 (5 bases). The germline V gene has CDR1 MNHEY and CDR2 SMNVEV (reference sequence). The CDR3 totals 14 residues. The V and J ends lost 7 bases and 4 bases respectively, with 14 bases between them. The CDR3 sequence: CASNEAGKNQPQHF. CDR3 bases: TGTGCCAGCAATGAAGCAGGGAAAAATCAGCCCCAGCATTTT.

The chain joins TRBV2 to TRBJ2-1; the match to TRBD1 covers 7 bases. This CDR3 region has 15 residues. The germline gives CDR1 SNHLY, CDR2 FYNNEI. Unmatched junction bases numbered 4, after V lost 1 base and J lost 4 bases. The CDR3 sequence: CASSEGGQRYNEQFF. As DNA, the CDR3 is TGTGCCAGCAGTGAAGGGGGACAGAGATACAATGAGCAGTTCTTC.

This chain links TRBV10-3 with TRBJ1-4, with TRBD1 matching 10 bases. Unmatched junction bases numbered 4, after V lost 3 bases and J lost 6 bases. The germline gives CDR1 ENHRY, CDR2 SYGVKD. The CDR3 length is 15 residues. CDR3 in DNA: TGTGCCATCAGTGACACTGGGACAGGGGATGAAAAACTGTTTTTT. Amino acid sequence: CAISDTGTGDEKLFF.

This clone appeared a single time. This chain connects TRBV6-6 to TRBJ2-7; D is perhaps TRBD2 (6 bases). This CDR3 has 14 amino acids. Trimming cost V 5 bases and J 6 bases, with 17 bases left between them. CDR1 MNHNY and CDR2 SVGAGI come from the germline V gene (reference sequence). CDR3 nucleotide sequence: TGTGCCAGCAGTCCCCGACTAGGTCTCTCCGAGCAGTACTTC. This encodes CASSPRLGLSEQYF.

This clone has a single count. The chain recombines TRBV7-9 with TRBJ2-3, with TRBD2 as a possible D gene (6 bases). CDR1 and CDR2 (germline): SEHNR, FQNEAQ (reference sequence). The CDR3 runs to 14 residues. The V gene lost 4 bases and the J gene lost 0 bases, with 8 bases spanning the gap. The CDR3 here is CASSSLASTDTQYF. As DNA, the CDR3 is TGTGCCAGCAGCTCTCTAGCGAGCACAGATACGCAGTATTTT.